Following are 14 T cell receptor beta chains from one sample sequenced in a study of T cells in Graves' hyperthyroidism and ophthalmopathy. Template material for amplifying TCR beta CDR3 regions consisted of RNA transcripts. With the HTBI primer set, the TCR CDR3 went through a first round of RT-PCR. TCRdb redid the calling of the multiplex PCR reads with MiXCR, one entry per CDR3 protein. The repertoire has around 480,000 distinct CDR3 sequences, about 15% of them found once; the top ten carry less than 20%. Sequenced input: blood. The receptors were sampled from a woman under 30 with Graves' hyperthyroidism.

This clonotype was seen repeatedly, ten times or more. The rearrangement joins TRBV12-3 or TRBV12-4 to TRBJ2-3; a possible D gene is TRBD2 (7 bases). V lost 7 bases and J lost 2, with 19 bases in between. The CDR3 extends over 16 amino acids. The CDR3 loop is CASKGGETGFTDTQYF. In DNA, the CDR3 is TGTGCCAGCAAAGGGGGGGAGACAGGCTTCACAGATACGCAGTATTTT.

This chain links TRBV7-2 with TRBJ2-5, with 7 bases matching TRBD2. The CDR3 is 13 residues long. Germline V gene sequence: CDR1 SGHTA, CDR2 FQGNSA. V trimming: 8 bases; J trimming: 5 bases; junction bases outside the gene matches: 8. The CDR3 region has the DNA TGTGCCAGCTGGGACGCGGGAGTGGAGACCCAGTACTTC. The encoded protein is CASWDAGVETQYF. The full variable domain, with the rest looked up from reference TRBV7-2 and TRBJ2-5, is GAGVSQSPSNKVTEKGKDVELRCDPISGHTALYWYRQSLGQGLEFLIYFQGNSAPDKSGLPSDRFSAERTGGSVSTLTIQRTQQEDSAVYLCASWDAGVETQYFGPGTRLLVL.

The rearrangement joins TRBV29-1 to TRBJ1-6; D gene uncertain. CDR1 SQVTM and CDR2 ANQGSEA come from the germline V gene. CDR3 length: 10 residues. The CDR3 protein is CSSPYGPLHF. CDR3 nucleotide sequence: TGCAGTTCCCCGTACGGACCCCTCCACTTT.

Only a few counts were recorded for this clonotype. A much larger clone sits a single nucleotide away, making a read error possible. The chain has TRBV2 and TRBJ2-1; the D gene could be TRBD1 or TRBD2 (5 bases each). Trimming took 10 bases from V and 2 from J, leaving 15 bases between them. Germline V gene data show CDR1 as SNHLY and CDR2 as FYNNEI. The CDR3 spans 14 residues. For the CDR3, the DNA is TGTGCCACCAAGGAGGACATCGCCTACAATGAGCAGTTCTTC. This translates into CATKEDIAYNEQFF.

This clonotype was observed at least ten times. This chain connects TRBV2 to TRBJ1-1; TRBD1 agrees at 8 bases. The V and J ends lost 0 bases and 0 bases, in that order; junction bases with no gene match: 9. The CDR3 runs 18 residues. From germline, CDR1 is SNHLY and CDR2 FYNNEI. This chain's CDR3 is CASSEARVDREMNTEAFF. CDR3 coding DNA: TGTGCCAGCAGTGAAGCGCGGGTGGACAGGGAGATGAACACTGAAGCTTTCTTT. The full variable domain, with the rest looked up from reference TRBV2 and TRBJ1-1, is EPEVTQTPSHQVTQMGQEVILRCVPISNHLYFYWYRQILGQKVEFLVSFYNNEISEKSEIFDDQFSVERPDGSNFTLKIRSTKLEDSAMYFCASSEARVDREMNTEAFFGQGTRLTVV.

This clonotype came up a few times. This chain joins TRBV2 and TRBJ2-3; 13 nucleotides align to TRBD2. V was pared by 2 bases and J by 3 bases, with 2 bases of the junction left unmatched. The CDR3 runs to 16 residues. The germline CDR1 and CDR2 sequences are SNHLY and FYNNEI. Here the CDR3 DNA reads TGTGCCAGCAGTGAATGGACTAGCGGGAGTACAGATACGCAGTATTTT. Translation gives CASSEWTSGSTDTQYF.

This clonotype has a count of ten or more. The chain links TRBV18 to TRBJ1-1; no definite D call. This CDR3 region has 13 residues. Germline CDR1 is KGHSH and CDR2 is LQKENI. Trimming pared 3 bases from V and 5 bases from J, leaving 10 bases between. CDR3 nucleotide sequence: TGTGCCAGCTCACCGGACGCCTCAACTGAAGCTTTCTTT. Translated: CASSPDASTEAFF.

This chain connects TRBV19 to TRBJ2-3, with D possibly being TRBD2 (6 bases). V dropped 4 bases and J dropped 0 bases, with 8 bases sitting between them. Germline-derived CDR1 and CDR2 are LNHDA and SQIVND (reference sequence). CDR3 size: 14 residues. The CDR3 is CASSNGTSTDTQYF. The CDR3 DNA sequence: TGTGCCAGTAGTAATGGGACTAGCACAGATACGCAGTATTTT.

A remark on this clonotype: It may be a read error: a sequence one base away is much more abundant. CDR3 sequence: CATSETTGKVSYNEQYF. CDR3 nucleotides: TGTGCCACCAGTGAAACGACAGGGAAGGTGTCCTACAATGAGCAGTACTTC. V gene TRBV24-1 combines with J gene TRBJ2-1, with 7 bases matching TRBD1. The J call is doubtful: the DNA matches TRBJ2-7 better. CDR1 KGHDR and CDR2 SFDVKD come from the germline V gene. The CDR3 runs to 17 residues.

This clonotype has more than one count but fewer than ten. The chain uses TRBV6-1 and TRBJ2-7, with D perhaps matching TRBD1 (6 bases). Germline V CDR1 and CDR2: MNHNS, SASEGT. V shed 6 bases and J shed 4 bases, with 13 bases lying between them. The CDR3 loop spans 13 amino acids. The CDR3 protein is CASRSGHVYEQYF. Written as DNA, the CDR3 is TGTGCCAGCAGATCGGGACATGTATACGAGCAGTACTTC.

This clonotype showed up many times. CDR3 coding DNA: TGTGCCTGGAACGCGGGGGACAGCGGGGAAAAACTGTTTTTT. Amino acid sequence: CAWNAGDSGEKLFF. This chain links TRBV30 with TRBJ1-4; 7 bases align to TRBD1. The CDR3 totals 14 residues. Losses at the gene ends were 4 bases for V and 8 bases for J; bases not matched to a gene: 10. Germline lookup yields CDR1 GTSNPN and CDR2 SVGIG (reference sequence). Complete variable domain (other parts from reference TRBV30 and TRBJ1-4): SQTIHQWPATLVQPVGSPLSLECTVEGTSNPNLYWYRQAAGRGLQLLFYSVGIGQISSEVPQNLSASRPQDRQFILSSKKLLLSDSGFYLCAWNAGDSGEKLFFGSGTQLSVL.

This clonotype was seen repeatedly, ten times or more. This chain links TRBV14 with TRBJ2-5; 8 nucleotides line up with TRBD2. Per the germline V gene, CDR1 is SGHDN and CDR2 is FVKESK. There are 15 residues in the CDR3. V trimming: 1 base; J trimming: 5 bases; junction bases outside the gene matches: 6. CDR3 sequence reads: CASSQVRGRRETQYF. The CDR3 coding sequence is TGTGCCAGCAGCCAAGTCCGCGGGAGGAGGGAGACCCAGTACTTC. Using reference TRBV14 and TRBJ2-5 for the parts outside the CDR3, the full variable domain is EAGVTQFPSHSVIEKGQTVTLRCDPISGHDNLYWYRRVMGKEIKFLLHFVKESKQDESGMPNNRFLAERTGGTYSTLKVQPAELEDSGVYFCASSQVRGRRETQYFGPGTRLLVL.

This clonotype appeared a few times. The gene calls are TRBV11-2 and TRBJ2-3; D perhaps matches TRBD1 (6 bases). CDR1 is SGHAT, CDR2 FQNNGV, per germline. V lost 1 base to trimming and J lost 5 bases, with 10 bases between them. The CDR3 is 14 amino acids. The CDR3 is CASSLGGLGDTQYF. The CDR3 region has the DNA TGTGCCAGCAGCTTAGGGGGGCTGGGAGATACGCAGTATTTT.

This clonotype was detected ten times or more. The chain employs TRBV12-3 or TRBV12-4 and TRBJ2-7, with 12 nucleotides matching TRBD2. The CDR3 is made up of 16 amino acids. The ends lost 7 bases at V and 4 bases at J; junction bases unmatched: 11. CDR3 loop: CASTRASGRAGYEQYF. DNA for the CDR3: TGTGCCAGCACCCGGGCTAGCGGGAGGGCCGGGTACGAGCAGTACTTC.